This T cell receptor (beta chain) stems from a study of T cells in Graves' hyperthyroidism and ophthalmopathy. This clonotype was detected many times. The antigen is not known. V lost 1 base to trimming and J lost 9 bases; unmatched junction nucleotides: 6. The CDR3 spans 15 residues. Germline V gene lookup returns CDR1 DFQATT and CDR2 SNEGSKA (reference sequence). Any patient presenting with uncontrolled infection, other autoimmune disease, pregnancy or lactation was left out. Thyroid ultrasound and orbital computed tomography, with clinical symptoms and serum thyroxine and TRAb, informed diagnoses. Study results and limitations: Ophthalmopathy was predicted by the model a median of roughly 6.6 months ahead of onset. Also found in blood were most expanded thyroid clonotypes above 0.001.

Amplified TCR beta CDR3 regions derived from RNA transcripts. Carried out on the TCR CDR3, a first-round RT-PCR used the HTBI primer set. TCRdb used MiXCR to reprocess the multiplex PCR reads, holding one entry per CDR3 protein. The table shows about 330,000 distinct CDR3 sequences, with about 13% occurring only once. The receptor's source is a middle-aged woman with Graves' ophthalmopathy. The V gene is TRBV20-1, the J gene TRBJ2-1; TRBD2 matches 13 bases. The sample consisted of blood. The chain's CDR3 is CSARGERLAGGEQFF. CDR3 coding DNA: TGCAGTGCTAGAGGCGAAAGACTAGCGGGAGGTGAGCAGTTCTTC.